This T cell receptor beta chain was recovered during a study of OX40 agonist ivuxolimab in advanced cancers. The overall study: Checkpoint inhibitors had been given previously to about 38% of patients.

Germline lookup yields CDR1 SEHNR and CDR2 FQNEAQ (reference sequence). The CDR3 consists of 15 residues. V shed 1 base and J 6 bases; nucleotides not matched to a gene: 3. General study findings and limits: The CD4+ and CD8+ T cells in the blood had expanded clonally by week 6 at 0.1 to 3.0 mg/kg.

This clone came up a few times. The target antigen is unknown. Sequencing used immunoSEQ multiplex PCR; TCRdb keeps in-frame clones, though not all of them. The sample yields roughly 49,000 clones, about nine tenths seen once. Autoimmune disease history or systemic immunosuppression led to patients being barred. The sequencing here drew on CD4+ or CD8+ T cells sorted from blood, taken in a trial of the OX40 agonist ivuxolimab. V usage is TRBV7-9 and J usage is TRBJ1-6; 7 nucleotides line up with TRBD1. The clonotype was recovered from an adult with an advanced solid tumor such as melanoma, head and neck, liver or kidney cancer. CDR3 bases: TGTGCCAGCAGCTTAGTTGGGACAGCTAATTCACCCCTCCACTTT. It specifies CASSLVGTANSPLHF.